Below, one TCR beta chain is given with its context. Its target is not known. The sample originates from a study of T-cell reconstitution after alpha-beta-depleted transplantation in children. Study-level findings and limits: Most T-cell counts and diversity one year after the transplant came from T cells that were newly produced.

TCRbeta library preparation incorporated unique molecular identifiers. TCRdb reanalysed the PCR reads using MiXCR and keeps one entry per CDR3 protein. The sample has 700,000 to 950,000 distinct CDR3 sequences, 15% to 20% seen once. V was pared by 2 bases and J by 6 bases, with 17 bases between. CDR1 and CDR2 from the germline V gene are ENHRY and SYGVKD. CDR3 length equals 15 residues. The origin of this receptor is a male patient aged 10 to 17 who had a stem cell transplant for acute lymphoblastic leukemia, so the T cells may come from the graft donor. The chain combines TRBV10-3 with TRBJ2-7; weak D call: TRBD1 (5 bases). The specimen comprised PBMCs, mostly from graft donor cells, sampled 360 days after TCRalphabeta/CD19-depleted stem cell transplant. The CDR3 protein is CAISEPQGSGGEQYF. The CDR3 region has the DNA TGTGCCATCAGTGAGCCCCAGGGATCGGGCGGCGAGCAGTACTTC.